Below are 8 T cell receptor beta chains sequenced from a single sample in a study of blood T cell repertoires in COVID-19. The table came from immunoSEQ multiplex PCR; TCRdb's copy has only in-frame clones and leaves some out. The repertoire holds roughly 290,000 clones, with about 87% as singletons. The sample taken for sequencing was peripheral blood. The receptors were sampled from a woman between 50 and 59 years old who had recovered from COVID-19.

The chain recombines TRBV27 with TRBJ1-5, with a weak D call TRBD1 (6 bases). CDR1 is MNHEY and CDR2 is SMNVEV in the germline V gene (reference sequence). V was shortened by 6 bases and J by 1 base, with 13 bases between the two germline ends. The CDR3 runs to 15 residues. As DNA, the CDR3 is TGTGCCAGCAGGTTGACAGGTGTGAGCAATCAGCCCCAGCATTTT. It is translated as CASRLTGVSNQPQHF.

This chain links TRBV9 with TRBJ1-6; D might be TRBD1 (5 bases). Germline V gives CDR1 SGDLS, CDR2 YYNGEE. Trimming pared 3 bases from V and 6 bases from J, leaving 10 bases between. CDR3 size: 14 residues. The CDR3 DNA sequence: TGTGCCAGCAGCGCCAGGGTTGGTAATTCACCCCTCCACTTT. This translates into CASSARVGNSPLHF.

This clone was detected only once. The CDR3 DNA follows: TGTGCCAGCAGTCCCTTACCGTTTCTAGCGGGAGCGTTCAATGAGCAGTTCTTC. As protein: CASSPLPFLAGAFNEQFF. The V gene is TRBV28, the J gene TRBJ2-1; 10 nucleotides align to TRBD2. The V segment lost 5 bases and the J segment 6 bases; nucleotides outside the gene matches: 16. The CDR3 totals 18 residues. Germline CDR1 MDHEN, CDR2 SYDVKM.

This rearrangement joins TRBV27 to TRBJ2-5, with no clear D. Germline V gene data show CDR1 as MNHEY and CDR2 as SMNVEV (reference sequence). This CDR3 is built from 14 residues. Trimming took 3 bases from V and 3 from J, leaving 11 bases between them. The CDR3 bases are TGTGCCAGCAGTTTTGCAGGAAAGAAAGAGACCCAGTACTTC. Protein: CASSFAGKKETQYF.

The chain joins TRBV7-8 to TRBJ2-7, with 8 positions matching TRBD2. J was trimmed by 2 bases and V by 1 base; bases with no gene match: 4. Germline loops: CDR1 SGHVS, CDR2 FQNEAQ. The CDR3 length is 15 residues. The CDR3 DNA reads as TGTGCCAGCAGCTTAGTCGGGGGGGCACCCTACGAGCAGTACTTC. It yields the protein CASSLVGGAPYEQYF.

The chain's CDR3 is CASSPAPSAGGRRDEQFF. DNA of the CDR3: TGTGCCAGCAGCCCCGCGCCGTCGGCGGGAGGGCGTAGAGATGAGCAGTTCTTC. V usage is TRBV11-2 and J usage is TRBJ2-1; 9 positions match TRBD2. Trimming cost V 5 bases and J 8 bases; bases outside gene matches: 19. Germline CDR1 and CDR2: SGHAT and FQNNGV. The CDR3 spans 18 residues. The entire variable domain, with the rest obtained from reference TRBV11-2 and TRBJ2-1, is as follows: EAGVAQSPRYKIIEKRQSVAFWCNPISGHATLYWYQQILGQGPKLLIQFQNNGVVDDSQLPKDRFSAERLKGVDSTLKIQPAKLEDSAVYLCASSPAPSAGGRRDEQFFGPGTRLTVL.

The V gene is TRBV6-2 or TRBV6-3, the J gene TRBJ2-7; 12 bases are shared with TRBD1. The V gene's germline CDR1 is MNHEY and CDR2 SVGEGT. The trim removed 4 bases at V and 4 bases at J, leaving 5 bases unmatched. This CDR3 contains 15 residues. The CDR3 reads CASSSPGQGAYEQYF. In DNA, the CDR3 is TGTGCCAGCAGTTCGCCGGGACAGGGGGCGTACGAGCAGTACTTC.

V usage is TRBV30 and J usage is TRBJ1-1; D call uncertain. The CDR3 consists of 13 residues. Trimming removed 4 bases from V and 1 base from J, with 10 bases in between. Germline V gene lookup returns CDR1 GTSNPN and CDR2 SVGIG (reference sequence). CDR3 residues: CAWNSSPNTEAFF. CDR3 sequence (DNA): TGTGCCTGGAACTCGTCCCCGAACACTGAAGCTTTCTTT. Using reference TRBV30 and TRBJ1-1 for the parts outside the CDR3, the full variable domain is SQTIHQWPATLVQPVGSPLSLECTVEGTSNPNLYWYRQAAGRGLQLLFYSVGIGQISSEVPQNLSASRPQDRQFILSSKKLLLSDSGFYLCAWNSSPNTEAFFGQGTRLTVV.